One sample yielded the 2 T cell receptor beta chains listed below, sequenced in a study of OX40 agonist ivuxolimab in advanced cancers. Libraries were prepared by immunoSEQ multiplex PCR; TCRdb keeps only in-frame clonotypes and omits some of them. Here the sample spans around 140,000 clones, just over 90% being singletons. Source: CD4+ or CD8+ T cells sorted from blood, taken in a trial of the OX40 agonist ivuxolimab. These receptors were collected from an adult with an advanced solid tumor such as melanoma, head and neck, liver or kidney cancer.

V usage is TRBV5-1 and J usage is TRBJ1-2; no reliable D call. Germline V gene sequence: CDR1 SGHRS, CDR2 YFSETQ. The ends were cut back, 2 bases at V and 1 base at J, with 3 bases in the middle. CDR3 length equals 12 residues. The DNA of the CDR3 is TGCGCCAGCAGCTTTTATAACTATGGCTACACCTTC. This codes for CASSFYNYGYTF.

The rearrangement uses TRBV9 and TRBJ2-3; 13 bases are shared with TRBD2. The CDR3 length is 18 residues. Looked up from germline, CDR1 is SGDLS and CDR2 is YYNGEE. After removal of 4 bases from V and 6 bases from J, the junction contained 14 bases not matched to a gene. The CDR3 loop is CASSQEPTSGRAGDTQYF. The DNA for the CDR3 is TGTGCCAGCAGCCAAGAACCTACTAGCGGGAGGGCCGGGGATACGCAGTATTTT. Looking up the rest from reference TRBV9 and TRBJ2-3 gives the full variable domain: DSGVTQTPKHLITATGQRVTLRCSPRSGDLSVYWYQQSLDQGLQFLIQYYNGEERAKGNILERFSAQQFPDLHSELNLSSLELGDSALYFCASSQEPTSGRAGDTQYFGPGTRLTVL.